This T cell receptor beta chain was obtained from a study of T cell repertoires in cytomegalovirus infection. Study background: The authors relied on CMV epitopes, both recently identified HLA-C-restricted and well-studied HLA-B-restricted. Indicated by public TCR beta signatures were CMV infection and matching HLA type.

The CDR3 is 13 amino acids. V lost 7 bases, J lost 2 bases, and 4 bases stayed unmatched. CDR1 and CDR2 (germline): ENHRY, SYGVKD. With respect to this clonotype: What it recognizes is unknown.

One entry per CDR3 protein, called by TCRdb with MiXCR from the reads. The sample gives 750,000 to 950,000 distinct CDR3 sequences, about 29% of which show up once; approximately 14% is in the top ten. The study, taken as a whole, reports: CMV carriers having the relevant HLA were flagged by cumulative public TCR beta family frequency. The ex vivo response showed dominance by HLA-C-restricted CMV-specific TCR beta clonotypes.

The receptor was isolated from a human donor in good health (CMV status not recorded). Some clones in this sample may be carry-over from other donors' samples. The V call is TRBV10-3, the J call TRBJ1-1; 7 bases line up with TRBD1. The source material was cultured CD8+ T cells from PBMCs, sampled from culture after CMV antigen stimulation. CDR3 nucleotides: TGTGCCATCACTGGGACAGCCAACACTGAAGCTTTCTTT. It is translated as CAITGTANTEAFF.